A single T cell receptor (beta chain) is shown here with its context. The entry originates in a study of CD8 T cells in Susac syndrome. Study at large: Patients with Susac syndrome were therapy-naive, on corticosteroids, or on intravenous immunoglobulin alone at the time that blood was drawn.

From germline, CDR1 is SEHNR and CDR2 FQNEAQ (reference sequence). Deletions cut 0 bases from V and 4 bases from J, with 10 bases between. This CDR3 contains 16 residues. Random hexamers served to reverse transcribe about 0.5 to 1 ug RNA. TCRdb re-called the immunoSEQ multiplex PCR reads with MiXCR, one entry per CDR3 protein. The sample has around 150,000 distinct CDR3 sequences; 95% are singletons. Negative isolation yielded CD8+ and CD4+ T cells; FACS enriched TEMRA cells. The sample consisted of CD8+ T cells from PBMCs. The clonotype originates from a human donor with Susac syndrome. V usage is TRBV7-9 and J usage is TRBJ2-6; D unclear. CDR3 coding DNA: TGTGCCAGCAGCTTAGCGCCTGGGTGGGGGGCCAACGTCCTGACTTTC. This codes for CASSLAPGWGANVLTF.